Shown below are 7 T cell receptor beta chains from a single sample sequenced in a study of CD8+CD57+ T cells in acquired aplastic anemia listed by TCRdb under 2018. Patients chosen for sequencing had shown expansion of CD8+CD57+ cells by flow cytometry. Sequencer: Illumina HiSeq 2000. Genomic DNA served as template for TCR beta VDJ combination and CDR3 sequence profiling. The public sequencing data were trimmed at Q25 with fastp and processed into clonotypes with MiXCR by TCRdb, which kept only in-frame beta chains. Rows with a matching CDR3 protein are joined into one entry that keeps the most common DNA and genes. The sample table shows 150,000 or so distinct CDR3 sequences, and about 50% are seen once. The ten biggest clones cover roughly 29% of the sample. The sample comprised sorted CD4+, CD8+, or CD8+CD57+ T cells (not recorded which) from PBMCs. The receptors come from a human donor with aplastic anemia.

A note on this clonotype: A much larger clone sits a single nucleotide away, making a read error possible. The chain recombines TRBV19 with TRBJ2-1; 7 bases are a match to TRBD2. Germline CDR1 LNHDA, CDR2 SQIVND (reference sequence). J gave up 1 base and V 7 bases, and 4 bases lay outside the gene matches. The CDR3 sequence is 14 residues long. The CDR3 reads CASKIAGSYNEQFF. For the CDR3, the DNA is TGTGCCAGTAAGATAGCGGGTTCCTACAATGAGCAGTTCTTC.

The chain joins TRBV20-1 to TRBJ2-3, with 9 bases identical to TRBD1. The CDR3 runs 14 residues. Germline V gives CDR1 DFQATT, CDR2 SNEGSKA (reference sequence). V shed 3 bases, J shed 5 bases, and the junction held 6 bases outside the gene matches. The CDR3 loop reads CSARGTGGGDTQYF. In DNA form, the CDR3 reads TGCAGTGCTAGGGGCACAGGGGGCGGAGATACGCAGTATTTT.

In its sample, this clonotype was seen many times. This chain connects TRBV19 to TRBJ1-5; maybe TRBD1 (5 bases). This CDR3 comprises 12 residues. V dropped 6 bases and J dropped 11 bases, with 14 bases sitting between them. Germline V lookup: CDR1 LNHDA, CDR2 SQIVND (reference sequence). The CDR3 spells CASSGAQRAQHF. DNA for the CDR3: TGTGCCAGTAGCGGGGCCCAAAGGGCCCAGCATTTT. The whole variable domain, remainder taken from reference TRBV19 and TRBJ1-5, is DGGITQSPKYLFRKEGQNVTLSCEQNLNHDAMYWYRQDPGQGLRLIYYSQIVNDFQKGDIAEGYSVSREKKESFPLTVTSAQKNPTAFYLCASSGAQRAQHFGDGTRLSIL.

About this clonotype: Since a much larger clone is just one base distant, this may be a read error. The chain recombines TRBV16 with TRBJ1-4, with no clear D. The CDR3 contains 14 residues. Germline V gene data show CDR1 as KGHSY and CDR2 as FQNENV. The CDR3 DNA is TGTGCCAGCAGCCACGGAGCAACTAATGAAGAACTGTTTTTT. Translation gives CASSHGATNEELFF.

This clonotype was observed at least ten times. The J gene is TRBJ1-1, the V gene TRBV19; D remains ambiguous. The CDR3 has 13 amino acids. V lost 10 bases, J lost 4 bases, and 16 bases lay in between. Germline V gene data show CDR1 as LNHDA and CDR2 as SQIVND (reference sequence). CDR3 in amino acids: CAIRDDGITEAFF. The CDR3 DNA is TGTGCCATAAGAGATGACGGAATCACTGAAGCTTTCTTT.

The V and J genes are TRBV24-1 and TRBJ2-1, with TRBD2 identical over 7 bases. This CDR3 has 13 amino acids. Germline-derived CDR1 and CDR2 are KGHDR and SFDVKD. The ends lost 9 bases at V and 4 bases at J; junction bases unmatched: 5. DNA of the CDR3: TGTGCCACCGAATCCGGGGGGTACAATGAGCAGTTCTTC. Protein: CATESGGYNEQFF.

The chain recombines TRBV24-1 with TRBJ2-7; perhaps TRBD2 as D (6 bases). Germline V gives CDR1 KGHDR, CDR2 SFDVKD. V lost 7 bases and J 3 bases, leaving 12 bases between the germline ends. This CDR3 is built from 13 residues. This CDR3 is CATREGSFYEQYF. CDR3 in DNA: TGTGCCACCAGGGAGGGGTCCTTCTACGAGCAGTACTTC.